A selection of T cell receptor beta chains follows, all from one sample in a study of cytomegalovirus exposure and HLA in healthy donors. TCRdb keeps only in-frame clones here, not all; method: immunoSEQ multiplex PCR. The sample lists around 66,000 clones; around 97% were seen once. The sample comprised PBMCs. These receptors all stem from a woman aged 18-30 years in good health and CMV-seropositive. Both conserved end residues are part of each CDR3. The D gene is left open where the match is weak. Clone size is given for some rows only: seen once, a few or many times, or a class if the clone is expanded.

.	TRBV19	.	TRBJ2-7	TGTGCCAGTAGCACTTCGGACTGGGACTACGAGCAGTACTTC	CASSTSDWDYEQYF
.	TRBV7-9	.	TRBJ1-5	TGTGCCAGCAGCCAAGTAGATCAGCCCCAGCATTTT	CASSQVDQPQHF
TRBD2	TRBV6-4	.	TRBJ2-1	TGTGCCAGCAGTGAGACTAGCGGGAGTTACAATGAGCAGTTCTTC	CASSETSGSYNEQFF
TRBD2	TRBV7-2	.	TRBJ2-7	TGTGCCAGCAGCAAATCGCCGTGGGGCGGGAGTGCGAACGAGCAGTACTTC	CASSKSPWGGSANEQYF
.	TRBV9	once	TRBJ1-2	TGTGCCAGCAGCGTAGAGGTCAGGCACTATGGCTACACCTTC	CASSVEVRHYGYTF
TRBD2	TRBV30	.	TRBJ2-7	TGTGCCTGGAGTGTAGGGGACTACACCTACGAGCAGTACTTC	CAWSVGDYTYEQYF
TRBD2	TRBV30	.	TRBJ2-7	TGTGCCTGGATCAAGCCTGCGGGAGACCACGAGCAGTACTTC	CAWIKPAGDHEQYF
TRBD1	TRBV11-2	.	TRBJ1-5	TGTGCCAGCAGCTTAGGGGACAGAAATCAGCCCCAGCATTTT	CASSLGDRNQPQHF
TRBD1	TRBV28	.	TRBJ2-7	TGTGCCAGCAGTTTCCCCCAAACAGGGGAACTCGAGCAGTACTTC	CASSFPQTGELEQYF
TRBD1	TRBV2	.	TRBJ1-3	TGTGCCAGCAGTGTAGGGTTCAGGGGGCACTCTGGAAACACCATATATTTT	CASSVGFRGHSGNTIYF
TRBD1	TRBV5-1	.	TRBJ1-2	TGCGCCAGCAGCTCCGGGACAGCGACTGGCTACACCTTC	CASSSGTATGYTF
.	TRBV9	.	TRBJ1-3	TGTGCCAGCAGCTCACAGGGTATAGGAGGAAACACCATATATTTT	CASSSQGIGGNTIYF
.	TRBV10-3	.	TRBJ1-1	TGTGCCATCAGCATGACAGGTGAGACCCCTGAAGCTTTCTTT	CAISMTGETPEAFF
TRBD1	TRBV28	.	TRBJ2-3	TGTGCCAGCAGTCCGGACAGGGGTAGCACAGATACGCAGTATTTT	CASSPDRGSTDTQYF
.	TRBV28	.	TRBJ1-4	TGTGCCAGCAGTTATGAACAGGGAAGAGAGGAAAAACTGTTTTTT	CASSYEQGREEKLFF
TRBD1	TRBV9	.	TRBJ2-3	TGTGCCAGCAGCGTACCGACAGGGGGCGGCACAGATACGCAGTATTTT	CASSVPTGGGTDTQYF
.	TRBV15	.	TRBJ1-1	TGTGCCACCAGCAGAGGGGGGCTGGGGACTGAAGCTTTCTTT	CATSRGGLGTEAFF
TRBD2	TRBV5-4	.	TRBJ2-7	TGTGCCAGCAGCGCTTGGGGTAGCGGGAGGGGGGAGCAGTACTTC	CASSAWGSGRGEQYF
TRBD2	TRBV19	.	TRBJ2-1	TGTGCCAGTAGTATCCTTAGCGGGGCTGAGCAGTTCTTC	CASSILSGAEQFF
.	TRBV4-2	.	TRBJ2-7	TGTGCCAGCAGCCAAGATAGTCAGGTCTACGAGCAGTACTTC	CASSQDSQVYEQYF
.	TRBV7-9	.	TRBJ1-4	TGTGCCAGCAGCTCCTTGACAGAAACTAATGAAAAACTGTTTTTT	CASSSLTETNEKLFF
.	TRBV30	.	TRBJ2-3	TGTGCCTGGAGAACCCTAGAGGAGGTTACAGATACGCAGTATTTT	CAWRTLEEVTDTQYF
TRBD1	TRBV13	.	TRBJ1-2	TGTGCCAGCGGCCTGGGGTTCAACGACAGGGGGAATGGCTACACCTTC	CASGLGFNDRGNGYTF
TRBD2	TRBV6-5	.	TRBJ2-1	TGTGCCAGCAGCCGACTAGCTGATGAGCAGTTCTTC	CASSRLADEQFF
TRBD1	TRBV25-1	.	TRBJ1-3	TGTGCCAGCAGCGACAGGGCAGCTGGAAACACCATATATTTT	CASSDRAAGNTIYF
TRBD2	TRBV9	.	TRBJ2-1	TGTGCCAGCAGCGAGACTAGCGGCTACAATGAGCAGTTCTTC	CASSETSGYNEQFF
.	TRBV14	once	TRBJ1-2	TGTGCCAGCAGCCAACGGGGGGGGTATGGCTACACCTTC	CASSQRGGYGYTF
TRBD1	TRBV27	.	TRBJ2-3	TGTGCCAGCAGTCCCGGACAGGGGCCGCATACGCAGTATTTT	CASSPGQGPHTQYF
.	TRBV20-1	.	TRBJ1-2	TGCAGTGCTTTGGACAGCTATGGCTACACCTTC	CSALDSYGYTF
.	TRBV19	.	TRBJ1-1	TGTGCCAGTAGTATTACGGCAGGCGCTGAAGCTTTCTTT	CASSITAGAEAFF
.	TRBV9	once	TRBJ1-1	TGTGCCAGCAGCGTAAACTCAGGAGGAATGAACACTGAAGCTTTCTTT	CASSVNSGGMNTEAFF
.	TRBV19	.	TRBJ1-4	TGTGCCAGTAGTACCAGGGTGGGTGAAAAACTGTTTTTT	CASSTRVGEKLFF
.	TRBV28	.	TRBJ1-1	TGTGCCAGCAGTTTCGGGGGAAAACACACTGAAGCTTTCTTT	CASSFGGKHTEAFF
TRBD2	TRBV15	.	TRBJ2-7	TGTGCCACCAGCAGAGACGCCGGGACTAGCTCCTACGAGCAGTACTTC	CATSRDAGTSSYEQYF
.	TRBV27	.	TRBJ2-2	TGTGCCAGCAGTCCCAGCCCGGGGGTGGGGGAGCTGTTTTTT	CASSPSPGVGELFF
.	TRBV30	.	TRBJ1-4	TGTGCCTGCTATAGAGGGCCCGGCGAAAAACTGTTTTTT	CACYRGPGEKLFF
.	TRBV5-8	.	TRBJ2-1	TGTGCCAGCAGCTTAATACAGGGTTACAATGAGCAGTTCTTC	CASSLIQGYNEQFF
TRBD1	TRBV7-9	.	TRBJ2-5	TGTGCCAGCAGCTTAGTCCTTGGCCAGGGGGCCGAGACCCAGTACTTC	CASSLVLGQGAETQYF
TRBD1	TRBV15	.	TRBJ1-1	TGTGCCACCAGCAGAGACAGGGGGCTTGCTGAAGCTTTCTTT	CATSRDRGLAEAFF
.	TRBV6-5	.	TRBJ1-1	TGTGCCAGCCGAGGACTGAGTGAAGCTTTCTTT	CASRGLSEAFF
.	TRBV13	.	TRBJ1-5	TGTGCCAGCAGCTTCTACCGCGATCAGCCCCAGCATTTT	CASSFYRDQPQHF
.	TRBV30	.	TRBJ2-1	TGTGCCTGGCGGGGTTGGGAGAGCAATGAGCAGTTCTTC	CAWRGWESNEQFF
TRBD1	TRBV18	.	TRBJ1-2	TGTGCCAGCTCCCCGGGACAGGGGAATGGCTACACCTTC	CASSPGQGNGYTF
TRBD1	TRBV28	.	TRBJ1-2	TGTGCCAGCAGTTTACTCCTCGGACAGGGGATTTATGGCTACACCTTC	CASSLLLGQGIYGYTF
TRBD2	TRBV5-5	once	TRBJ2-1	TGTGCCAGCAGCCGAACCGGGACTAGCGGGAGCTCCTACAATGAGCAGTTCTTC	CASSRTGTSGSSYNEQFF
.	TRBV28	.	TRBJ2-1	TGTGCCAGCAGAGTCGGCGGACCCGCGGGGAACAATGAGCAGTTCTTC	CASRVGGPAGNNEQFF
TRBD2	TRBV7-2	.	TRBJ2-7	TGTGCCAGCAGCTTAAGAGCGGGAGGGCCGAGGGAGCAGTACTTC	CASSLRAGGPREQYF
.	TRBV7-9	.	TRBJ2-1	TGTGCCAGCAGCTTAGTCAGTAGCGGCCCGCTTGAGCAGTTCTTC	CASSLVSSGPLEQFF
TRBD1	TRBV7-9	.	TRBJ2-7	TGTGCCAGCAGCCTGGCGGGGACAGGGCCGTACGAGCAGTACTTC	CASSLAGTGPYEQYF
.	TRBV19	once	TRBJ2-7	TGTGCCAGTAGTAGTTGGGGCGAATCCGTCTACGAGCAGTACTTC	CASSSWGESVYEQYF
.	TRBV28	.	TRBJ2-7	TGTGCCAGCAGTTTCCGGACAACCTACGAGCAGTACTTC	CASSFRTTYEQYF
.	TRBV27	.	TRBJ1-3	TGTGCCAGCAGTTTATCGTTGGGCAGCTCTGGAAACACCATATATTTT	CASSLSLGSSGNTIYF
.	TRBV6-5	.	TRBJ1-5	TGTGCCAGTTCATCCGGGGTTCGGAATCAGCCCCAGCATTTT	CASSSGVRNQPQHF
TRBD1	TRBV30	.	TRBJ2-7	TGTGCCTGGGGGACAGGGGTAATCTCCTACGAGCAGTACTTC	CAWGTGVISYEQYF
.	TRBV5-6	.	TRBJ1-4	TGTGCCAGCAGCGCAGGGAGGAGTGAAAAACTGTTTTTT	CASSAGRSEKLFF
.	TRBV19	once	TRBJ1-5	TGTGCCAGTAGTATAACATATTACGAGACGCGGAACCAGCCCCAGCATTTT	CASSITYYETRNQPQHF
.	TRBV27	.	TRBJ1-1	TGTGCCAGCACCACAAGGCGGGGGGTGAACACTGAAGCTTTCTTT	CASTTRRGVNTEAFF